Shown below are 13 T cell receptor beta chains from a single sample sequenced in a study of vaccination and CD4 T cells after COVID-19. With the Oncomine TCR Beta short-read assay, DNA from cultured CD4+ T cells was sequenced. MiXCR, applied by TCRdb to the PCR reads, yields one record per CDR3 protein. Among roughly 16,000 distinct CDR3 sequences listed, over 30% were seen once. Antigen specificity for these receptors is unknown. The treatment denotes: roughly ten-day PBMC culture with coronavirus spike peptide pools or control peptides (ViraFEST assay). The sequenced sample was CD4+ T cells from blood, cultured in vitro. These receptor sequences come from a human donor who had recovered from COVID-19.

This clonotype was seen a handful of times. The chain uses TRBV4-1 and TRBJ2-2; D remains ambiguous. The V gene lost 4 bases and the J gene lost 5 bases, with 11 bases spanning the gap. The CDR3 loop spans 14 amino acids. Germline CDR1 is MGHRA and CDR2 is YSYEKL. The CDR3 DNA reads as TGCGCCAGCAGCCGAAGTTGGCGGACCGGGGAGCTGTTTTTT. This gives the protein CASSRSWRTGELFF.

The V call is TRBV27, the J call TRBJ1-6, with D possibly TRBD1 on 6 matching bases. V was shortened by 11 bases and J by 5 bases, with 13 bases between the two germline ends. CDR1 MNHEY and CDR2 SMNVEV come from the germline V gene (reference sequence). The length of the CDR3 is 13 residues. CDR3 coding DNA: TGTGCCTCTCGGACAGTCGATAATTCACCCCTCCACTTT. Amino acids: CASRTVDNSPLHF.

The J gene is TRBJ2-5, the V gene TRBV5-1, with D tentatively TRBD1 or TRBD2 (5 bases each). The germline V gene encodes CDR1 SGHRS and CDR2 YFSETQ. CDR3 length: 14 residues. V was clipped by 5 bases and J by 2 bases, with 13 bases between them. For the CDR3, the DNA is TGCGCCAGCAGACTAGGACACGTTCAAGAGACCCAGTACTTC. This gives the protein CASRLGHVQETQYF.

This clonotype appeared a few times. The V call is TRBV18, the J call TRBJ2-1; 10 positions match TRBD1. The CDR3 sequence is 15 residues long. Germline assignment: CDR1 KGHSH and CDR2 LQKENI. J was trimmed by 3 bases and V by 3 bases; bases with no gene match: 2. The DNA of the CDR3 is TGTGCCAGCTCACCCGGGACAGGGGTCTACAATGAGCAGTTCTTC. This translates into CASSPGTGVYNEQFF.

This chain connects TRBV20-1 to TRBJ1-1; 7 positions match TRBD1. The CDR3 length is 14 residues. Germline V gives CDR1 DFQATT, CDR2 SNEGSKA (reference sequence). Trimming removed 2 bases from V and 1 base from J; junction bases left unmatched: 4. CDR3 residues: CSARSGGGNTEAFF. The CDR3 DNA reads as TGCAGTGCTAGATCAGGGGGGGGGAACACTGAAGCTTTCTTT.

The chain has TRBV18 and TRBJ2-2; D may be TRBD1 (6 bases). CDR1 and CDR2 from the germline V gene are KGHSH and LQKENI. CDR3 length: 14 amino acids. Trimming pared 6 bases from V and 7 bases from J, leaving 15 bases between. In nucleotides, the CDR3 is TGTGCCAGCTCTCAAAGACAGGTGCACGGGGAGCTGTTTTTT. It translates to CASSQRQVHGELFF. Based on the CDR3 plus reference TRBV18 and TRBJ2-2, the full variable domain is NAGVMQNPRHLVRRRGQEARLRCSPMKGHSHVYWYRQLPEEGLKFMVYLQKENIIDESGMPKERFSAEFPKEGPSILRIQQVVRGDSAAYFCASSQRQVHGELFFGEGSRLTVL.

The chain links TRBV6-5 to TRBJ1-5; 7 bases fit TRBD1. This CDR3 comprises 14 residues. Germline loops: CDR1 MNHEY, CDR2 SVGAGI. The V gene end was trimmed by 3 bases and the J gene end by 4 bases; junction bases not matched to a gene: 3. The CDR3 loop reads CASSYGGQNQPQHF. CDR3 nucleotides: TGTGCCAGCAGTTATGGGGGACAGAATCAGCCCCAGCATTTT.

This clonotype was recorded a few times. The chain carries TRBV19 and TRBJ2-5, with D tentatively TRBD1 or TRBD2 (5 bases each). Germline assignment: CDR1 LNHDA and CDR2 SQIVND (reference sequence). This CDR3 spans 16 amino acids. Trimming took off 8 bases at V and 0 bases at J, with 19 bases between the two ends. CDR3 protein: CASQARDRGYQETQYF. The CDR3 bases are TGTGCCAGTCAGGCCAGGGATCGGGGTTACCAAGAGACCCAGTACTTC.

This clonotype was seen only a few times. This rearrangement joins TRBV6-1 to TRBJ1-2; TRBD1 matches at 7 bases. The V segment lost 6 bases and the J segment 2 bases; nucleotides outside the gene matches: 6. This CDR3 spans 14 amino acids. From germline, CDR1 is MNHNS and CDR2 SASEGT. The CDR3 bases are TGTGCCAGCAGCCCCGCAGGGGGAAACTATGGCTACACCTTC. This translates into CASSPAGGNYGYTF.

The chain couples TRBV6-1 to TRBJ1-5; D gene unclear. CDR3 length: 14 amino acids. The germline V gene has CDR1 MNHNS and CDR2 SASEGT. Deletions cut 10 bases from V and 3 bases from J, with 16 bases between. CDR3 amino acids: CATTLVNANQPQHF. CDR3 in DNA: TGTGCCACCACATTAGTTAACGCCAATCAGCCCCAGCATTTT.

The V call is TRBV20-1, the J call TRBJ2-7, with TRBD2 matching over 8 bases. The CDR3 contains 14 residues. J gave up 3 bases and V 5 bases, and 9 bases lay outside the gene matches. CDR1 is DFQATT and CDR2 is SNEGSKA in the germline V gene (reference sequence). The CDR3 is CSAPKAGVGYEQYF. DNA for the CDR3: TGCAGTGCTCCTAAAGCGGGAGTAGGCTACGAGCAGTACTTC.

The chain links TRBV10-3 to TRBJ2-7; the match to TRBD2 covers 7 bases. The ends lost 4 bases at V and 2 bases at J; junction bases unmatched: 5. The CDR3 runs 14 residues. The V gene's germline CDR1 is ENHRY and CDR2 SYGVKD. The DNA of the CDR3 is TGTGCCATCAGTGCGACTAGCCGGACCTACGAGCAGTACTTC. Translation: CAISATSRTYEQYF.

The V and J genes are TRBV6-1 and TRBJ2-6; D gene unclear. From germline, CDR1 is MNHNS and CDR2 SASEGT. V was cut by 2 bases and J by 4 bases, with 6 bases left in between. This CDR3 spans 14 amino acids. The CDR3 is CASSEIHGANVLTF. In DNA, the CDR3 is TGTGCCAGCAGTGAAATCCACGGGGCCAACGTCCTGACTTTC.